Following are 24 T cell receptor beta chains from one sample sequenced in a study of cytomegalovirus exposure and HLA in healthy donors. The study ran its PCR with 60 Vbeta and 13 Jbeta primers. TCRdb keeps only in-frame clones here, not all; method: immunoSEQ multiplex PCR. This sample has 99,000 or so clones, with more than 65% found just once. The sequenced material came from PBMCs. The source is a man aged 25-45 years in good health and CMV-seronegative.

The table lists this clone with a few counts. The chain combines TRBV28 with TRBJ1-1, with 12 bases fitting TRBD1. V was pared by 5 bases and J by 4 bases, with 8 bases of the junction left unmatched. Germline V gene sequence: CDR1 MDHEN, CDR2 SYDVKM. The CDR3 has 16 residues. This CDR3 reads CASSPPGQGAPTEAFF. CDR3 DNA sequence: TGTGCCAGCAGTCCGCCGGGACAGGGGGCTCCCACTGAAGCTTTCTTT. Filled out from reference TRBV28 and TRBJ1-1, the complete variable domain reads DVKVTQSSRYLVKRTGEKVFLECVQDMDHENMFWYRQDPGLGLRLIYFSYDVKMKEKGDIPEGYSVSREKKERFSLILESASTNQTSMYLCASSPPGQGAPTEAFFGQGTRLTVV.

V and J are TRBV6-1 and TRBJ2-2; the D gene is possibly TRBD2 (5 bases). Trimming stripped 9 bases from V and 4 bases from J, with 9 bases between. The CDR3 has 12 residues. Germline V gene sequence: CDR1 MNHNS, CDR2 SASEGT. The CDR3 DNA is TGTGCCAGGAGGGAGAGCACCGGGGAGCTGTTTTTT. It codes for CARRESTGELFF.

V and J are TRBV7-9 and TRBJ1-2; 9 bases are shared with TRBD1. V shed 5 bases, J shed 8 bases, and the junction held 3 bases outside the gene matches. This CDR3 contains 12 residues. Germline CDR1 SEHNR, CDR2 FQNEAQ (reference sequence). CDR3 region: CASSRTGEGYTF. CDR3 nucleotides: TGTGCCAGCAGCCGGACAGGGGAGGGCTACACCTTC.

CDR3 nucleotides: TGCGCCAGCAGCTTGACGCGGGACGAGCAGTACTTC. Residues: CASSLTRDEQYF. The genes are TRBV5-1 and TRBJ2-7; tentatively, D is TRBD2 (5 bases). V lost 1 base to trimming and J lost 5 bases, with 7 bases between them. CDR1 and CDR2 (germline): SGHRS, YFSETQ. The CDR3 runs to 12 residues.

The chain employs TRBV30 and TRBJ1-4; D is undetermined. CDR1 GTSNPN and CDR2 SVGIG come from the germline V gene (reference sequence). The CDR3 has 12 amino acids. Deletions cut 6 bases from V and 7 bases from J, with 12 bases between. CDR3 DNA sequence: TGTGCCTGCCAACTCCCGTCTGAAAAACTGTTTTTT. Its translation is CACQLPSEKLFF.

V gene TRBV25-1 combines with J gene TRBJ1-1, with D possibly being TRBD1 (5 bases). The germline V and J ends were trimmed by 2 bases and 8 bases, with 9 bases remaining between them. This CDR3 is built from 12 residues. Germline V gives CDR1 MGHDK, CDR2 SYGVNS. The CDR3, as DNA: TGTGCCAGCAGTGAAGGGGCAGGGGAAGCTTTCTTT. This codes for CASSEGAGEAFF.

V usage is TRBV28 and J usage is TRBJ2-5; 10 bases are a match to TRBD1. Germline CDR1 reads MDHEN; CDR2 reads SYDVKM. The V and J ends lost 3 bases and 9 bases, in that order; junction bases with no gene match: 1. CDR3 size: 12 residues. DNA for the CDR3: TGTGCCAGCAGTTTCGGGACAGGGGCCCAGTACTTC. It codes for CASSFGTGAQYF.

The V call is TRBV7-2, the J call TRBJ2-1; 11 bases align to TRBD2. V trimming: 5 bases; J trimming: 2 bases; junction bases outside the gene matches: 2. The germline V gene encodes CDR1 SGHTA and CDR2 FQGNSA. The CDR3 sequence is 15 residues long. CDR3 loop: CASSQTSGTYNEQFF. The CDR3 DNA reads TGTGCCAGCAGCCAGACTAGCGGGACCTACAATGAGCAGTTCTTC. Complete variable domain (other parts from reference TRBV7-2 and TRBJ2-1): GAGVSQSPSNKVTEKGKDVELRCDPISGHTALYWYRQSLGQGLEFLIYFQGNSAPDKSGLPSDRFSAERTGGSVSTLTIQRTQQEDSAVYLCASSQTSGTYNEQFFGPGTRLTVL.

The CDR3 bases are TGTGCCAGTAGTACGAACAGCCTCCTGAACACTGAAGCTTTCTTT. This encodes CASSTNSLLNTEAFF. This chain links TRBV19 with TRBJ1-1; D call uncertain. CDR3 size: 15 residues. Trimming removed 4 bases from V and 0 bases from J, with 12 bases in between. Germline loops: CDR1 LNHDA, CDR2 SQIVND (reference sequence).

The chain has TRBV4-1 and TRBJ2-5; D remains unclear. The CDR3 sequence is 13 residues long. V lost 1 base, J lost 3 bases, and 6 bases lay in between. Germline lookup yields CDR1 MGHRA and CDR2 YSYEKL. Here the CDR3 DNA reads TGCGCCAGCAGCCAAGGAACGGAAGAGACCCAGTACTTC. Protein: CASSQGTEETQYF.

This clone has just a few counts. The genes are TRBV9 and TRBJ2-3; 12 bases agree with TRBD2. The trim removed 0 bases at V and 9 bases at J, leaving 11 bases unmatched. CDR3 length: 17 amino acids. Germline values: CDR1 SGDLS, CDR2 YYNGEE. The CDR3 region is CASSVGGLAGDLATQYF. The DNA of the CDR3 is TGTGCCAGCAGCGTAGGGGGACTAGCGGGTGACTTGGCCACGCAGTATTTT. Together with reference TRBV9 and TRBJ2-3, the CDR3 gives the full variable domain: DSGVTQTPKHLITATGQRVTLRCSPRSGDLSVYWYQQSLDQGLQFLIQYYNGEERAKGNILERFSAQQFPDLHSELNLSSLELGDSALYFCASSVGGLAGDLATQYFGPGTRLTVL.

The V and J genes are TRBV18 and TRBJ2-5; 11 nucleotides align to TRBD2. Trimming cost V 5 bases and J 5 bases; bases outside gene matches: 4. Germline values: CDR1 KGHSH, CDR2 LQKENI. The CDR3 totals 14 residues. The CDR3 sequence: CASSRTSGRETQYF. The CDR3 DNA sequence: TGTGCCAGCTCAAGGACTAGCGGGCGGGAGACCCAGTACTTC.

The genes are TRBV11-3 and TRBJ1-1; D uncertain. CDR1 SGHNT and CDR2 YENEEA come from the germline V gene. The CDR3 loop spans 16 amino acids. Trimming stripped 5 bases from V and 2 bases from J, with 18 bases between. Written as DNA, the CDR3 is TGTGCCAGCAGCCCCACGGGCGGGCACCTTAACACTGAAGCTTTCTTT. Its protein product is CASSPTGGHLNTEAFF. The full variable domain, its missing parts supplied by reference TRBV11-3 and TRBJ1-1, is EAGVVQSPRYKIIEKKQPVAFWCNPISGHNTLYWYLQNLGQGPELLIRYENEEAVDDSQLPKDRFSAERLKGVDSTLKIQPAELGDSAVYLCASSPTGGHLNTEAFFGQGTRLTVV.

This chain joins TRBV25-1 and TRBJ2-3; 7 bases line up with TRBD2. The CDR3 sequence is 15 residues long. Unmatched junction bases numbered 7, after V lost 4 bases and J lost 3 bases. The germline V gene encodes CDR1 MGHDK and CDR2 SYGVNS. CDR3 nucleotides: TGTGCCAGCAGTGTTACTGGCGGGAGAACAGATACGCAGTATTTT. It encodes CASSVTGGRTDTQYF.

The chain couples TRBV9 to TRBJ1-1; TRBD1 matches at 7 bases. The CDR3 is 15 amino acids. V trimming: 0 bases; J trimming: 2 bases; junction bases outside the gene matches: 4. CDR1 SGDLS and CDR2 YYNGEE come from the germline V gene. The DNA of the CDR3 is TGTGCCAGCAGCGTAGCAGGGACAGAAAACACTGAAGCTTTCTTT. Translating gives CASSVAGTENTEAFF.

This clone was counted only a few times. The chain has TRBV4-2 and TRBJ2-3; 8 bases map to TRBD2. The CDR3 loop spans 16 amino acids. Trimming took 5 bases from V and 8 from J; bases not matched to a gene: 15. Germline CDR1 and CDR2: LGHNA and YNFKEQ. This chain's CDR3 is CASSSSTGLGEGTQYF. The CDR3 region has the DNA TGTGCCAGCAGCAGTAGCACGGGACTAGGAGAGGGTACGCAGTATTTT.

The V call is TRBV7-6, the J call TRBJ2-1, with a possible D match to TRBD1 (6 bases). The ends were cut back, 5 bases at V and 2 bases at J, with 13 bases in the middle. Germline CDR1 and CDR2: SGHVS and FNYEAQ. The CDR3 sequence is 15 residues long. The CDR3 DNA follows: TGTGCCAGCAGCCGAGGACAGCGCACCTACAATGAGCAGTTCTTC. Amino acids: CASSRGQRTYNEQFF.

This chain links TRBV4-3 with TRBJ2-2, with TRBD2 as a possible D gene (5 bases). The CDR3 is 14 residues long. The V gene lost 0 bases and the J gene lost 9 bases, with 11 bases spanning the gap. Germline values: CDR1 LGHNA, CDR2 YSLEER. The CDR3 sequence is CASSQDEGVRELFF. CDR3 nucleotides: TGCGCCAGCAGCCAAGACGAGGGAGTTCGGGAGCTGTTTTTT.

The chain employs TRBV2 and TRBJ2-3, with 8 bases matching TRBD2. The V gene's germline CDR1 is SNHLY and CDR2 FYNNEI. After removal of 5 bases from V and 5 bases from J, the junction contained 6 bases not matched to a gene. The CDR3 has 14 residues. The CDR3 reads CASSFFSGKDTQYF. The DNA of the CDR3 is TGTGCCAGCAGTTTTTTTAGCGGGAAAGATACGCAGTATTTT.

The genes are TRBV28 and TRBJ2-7, with TRBD1 matching over 9 bases. The junction had 10 bases not matched to a gene; V was cut back by 7 bases and J by 6 bases. CDR3 size: 14 residues. From germline, CDR1 is MDHEN and CDR2 SYDVKM. Here the CDR3 DNA reads TGTGCCAGCAAAGGGACAGGGCGGGGTGGCGAGCAGTACTTC. Its protein is CASKGTGRGGEQYF.

This chain uses TRBV7-9 with TRBJ2-3; D is undetermined. CDR1 is SEHNR, CDR2 FQNEAQ, per germline (reference sequence). Trimming shortened V by 1 base and J by 1 base, and 3 bases separated the two germline ends. The CDR3 spans 13 residues. The CDR3 DNA reads as TGTGCCAGCAGCTTAGTCGGCACAGATACGCAGTATTTT. Translation: CASSLVGTDTQYF.

J is TRBJ2-7 and V is TRBV18, with 8 bases matching TRBD1. V shed 0 bases and J 3 bases; nucleotides not matched to a gene: 7. Germline V CDR1 and CDR2: KGHSH, LQKENI. This CDR3 comprises 16 residues. CDR3 DNA: TGTGCCAGCTCACCACCTGGGACAGGTTTTAGCTACGAGCAGTACTTC. It encodes CASSPPGTGFSYEQYF.

V usage is TRBV9 and J usage is TRBJ2-7; maybe TRBD1 (5 bases). V lost 3 bases to trimming and J lost 6 bases, with 16 bases between them. Per germline, CDR1 SGDLS and CDR2 YYNGEE. The CDR3 totals 14 residues. This CDR3 is CASSEGSHAFEQYF. The CDR3 DNA sequence: TGTGCCAGCAGCGAGGGGTCTCATGCCTTCGAGCAGTACTTC.

This chain connects TRBV6-5 to TRBJ1-1; the D gene is possibly TRBD1 (5 bases). CDR3 length: 14 residues. Germline V CDR1 and CDR2: MNHEY, SVGAGI. With 5 bases removed from V and 1 base from J, the gap between germline ends came to 11 bases. CDR3 sequence reads: CASSPGLANTEAFF. The CDR3 DNA reads as TGTGCCAGCAGTCCAGGGTTGGCGAACACTGAAGCTTTCTTT.